The 9 T cell receptor beta chains below come from one sample, sequenced in a study of human T cells and chemical hapten exposure. Via MiXCR, TCRdb re-called the RACE reads, giving one row per CDR3 protein. The sample includes approximately 84,000 distinct CDR3 sequences, under 10% of them seen just once. Time point reported: healthy volunteer bleed at 6 weeks. Total RNA was isolated from unfractionated whole blood. The sample taken for sequencing was whole blood. These receptors came from a male donor in good health. Some clones in this sample may be carry-over from other donors' samples.

This rearrangement joins TRBV29-1 to TRBJ2-2; D may be TRBD1 (5 bases). The CDR3 has 11 residues. The V gene's germline CDR1 is SQVTM and CDR2 ANQGSEA. V lost 8 bases and J lost 7, with 11 bases in between. CDR3 nucleotides: TGCAGCTATGGGGCCGGCGGGGAGCTGTTTTTT. Translating it yields CSYGAGGELFF.

The V call is TRBV14, the J call TRBJ1-4, with TRBD1 as a possible D gene (6 bases). The CDR3 consists of 15 residues. V lost 3 bases to trimming and J lost 3 bases, with 11 bases between them. CDR1 SGHDN and CDR2 FVKESK come from the germline V gene. The CDR3 nucleotides read TGTGCCAGCAGCCAGTACAGGGTTCCTAATGAAAAACTGTTTTTT. Its protein product is CASSQYRVPNEKLFF. Variable domain in full (rest from reference TRBV14 and TRBJ1-4): EAGVTQFPSHSVIEKGQTVTLRCDPISGHDNLYWYRRVMGKEIKFLLHFVKESKQDESGMPNNRFLAERTGGTYSTLKVQPAELEDSGVYFCASSQYRVPNEKLFFGSGTQLSVL.

The sample holds a few counts of this clonotype. The J gene is TRBJ2-1, the V gene TRBV5-1; possibly TRBD1 for D (6 bases). The CDR3 runs to 20 residues. Trimming cost V 0 bases and J 8 bases, with 30 bases left between them. CDR1 is SGHRS, CDR2 YFSETQ, per germline. CDR3: CASSLDLGGSPRSSNHEQFF. DNA of the CDR3: TGCGCCAGCAGCTTGGACCTAGGGGGTAGCCCGAGAAGCTCCAATCATGAGCAGTTCTTC.

The chain is built from TRBV6-5 and TRBJ2-6; perhaps TRBD1 as D (6 bases). The germline V gene encodes CDR1 MNHEY and CDR2 SVGAGI. This CDR3 contains 16 residues. Trimming cost V 4 bases and J 0 bases, with 10 bases left between them. CDR3 in DNA: TGTGCCAGCAGTTTAGGACAGCTCTCTGGGGCCAACGTCCTGACTTTC. It encodes CASSLGQLSGANVLTF.

This clonotype was counted a few times. The rearrangement joins TRBV7-2 to TRBJ2-5; a possible D gene is TRBD2 (5 bases). Trimming left V 2 bases short and J 2 bases short, with 9 bases between. CDR1 SGHTA and CDR2 FQGNSA come from the germline V gene. CDR3 length: 14 amino acids. CDR3 DNA sequence: TGTGCCAGCAGCTTAAGGAGGCAACAAGAGACCCAGTACTTC. This translates into CASSLRRQQETQYF. Full variable domain (rest looked up from reference TRBV7-2 and TRBJ2-5): GAGVSQSPSNKVTEKGKDVELRCDPISGHTALYWYRQSLGQGLEFLIYFQGNSAPDKSGLPSDRFSAERTGGSVSTLTIQRTQQEDSAVYLCASSLRRQQETQYFGPGTRLLVL.

Only a few counts were recorded for this clonotype. The chain couples TRBV5-1 to TRBJ1-1; no firm D call. The CDR3 has 15 residues. Trimming stripped 0 bases from V and 1 base from J, with 10 bases between. The germline V gene has CDR1 SGHRS and CDR2 YFSETQ. CDR3 amino acids: CASSLDPGSNTEAFF. The CDR3 bases are TGCGCCAGCAGCTTGGACCCTGGATCGAACACTGAAGCTTTCTTT.

This clonotype was detected only a few times. This sequence joins TRBV7-9 and TRBJ2-7; D perhaps matches TRBD2 (6 bases). CDR1 SEHNR and CDR2 FQNEAQ come from the germline V gene (reference sequence). V lost 9 bases and J 5 bases, leaving 11 bases between the germline ends. The CDR3 totals 11 residues. The CDR3 sequence is CASRENHEQYF. The CDR3 nucleotides are TGTGCCAGTCGGGAGAACCACGAGCAGTACTTC.

This sequence joins TRBV7-2 and TRBJ2-1; 10 bases map to TRBD2. The V segment lost 2 bases and the J segment 4 bases; nucleotides outside the gene matches: 11. The CDR3 sequence is 18 residues long. Germline CDR1 and CDR2: SGHTA and FQGNSA. The CDR3 DNA reads as TGTGCCAGCAGCTTAAGGTTGCTAGCGGGAGTAGGGTACAATGAGCAGTTCTTC. Protein: CASSLRLLAGVGYNEQFF.

This clonotype was seen only a few times. The chain uses TRBV20-1 and TRBJ1-2; 10 nucleotides line up with TRBD1. The CDR3 length is 12 residues. Germline CDR1 is DFQATT and CDR2 is SNEGSKA (reference sequence). V shed 4 bases and J 7 bases; nucleotides not matched to a gene: 3. CDR3 loop: CSAKDRGAGYTF. As DNA, the CDR3 is TGCAGTGCTAAGGACAGGGGGGCTGGCTACACCTTC.